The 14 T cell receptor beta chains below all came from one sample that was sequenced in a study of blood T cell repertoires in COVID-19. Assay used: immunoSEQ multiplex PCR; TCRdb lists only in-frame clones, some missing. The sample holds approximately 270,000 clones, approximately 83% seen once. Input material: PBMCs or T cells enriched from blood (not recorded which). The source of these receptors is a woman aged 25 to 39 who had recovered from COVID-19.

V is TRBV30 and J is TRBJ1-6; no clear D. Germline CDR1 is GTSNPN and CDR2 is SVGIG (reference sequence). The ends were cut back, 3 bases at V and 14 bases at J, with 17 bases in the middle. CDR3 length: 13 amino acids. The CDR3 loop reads CAWRRAPGESLHF. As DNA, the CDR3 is TGTGCCTGGAGAAGGGCGCCCGGGGAGTCCCTCCACTTT.

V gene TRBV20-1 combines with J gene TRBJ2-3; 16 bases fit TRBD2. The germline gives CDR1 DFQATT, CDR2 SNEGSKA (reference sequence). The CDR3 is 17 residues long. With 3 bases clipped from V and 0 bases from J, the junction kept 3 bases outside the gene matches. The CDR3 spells CSASGGLAGGSTDTQYF. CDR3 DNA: TGCAGTGCTAGTGGGGGACTAGCGGGAGGGAGCACAGATACGCAGTATTTT.

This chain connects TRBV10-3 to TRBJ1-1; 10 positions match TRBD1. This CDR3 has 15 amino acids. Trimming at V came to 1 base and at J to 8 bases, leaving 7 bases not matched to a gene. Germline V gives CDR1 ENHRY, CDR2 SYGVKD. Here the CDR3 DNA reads TGTGCCATCAGTGAGTTCACTCCGGGACAGGGGGAAGCTTTCTTT. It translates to CAISEFTPGQGEAFF.

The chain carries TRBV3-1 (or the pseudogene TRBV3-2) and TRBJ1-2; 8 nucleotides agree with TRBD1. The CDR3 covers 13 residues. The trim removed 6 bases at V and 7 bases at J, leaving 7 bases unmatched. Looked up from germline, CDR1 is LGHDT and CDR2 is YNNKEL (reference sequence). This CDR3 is CASRETGVPGYTF. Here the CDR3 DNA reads TGTGCCAGCAGGGAGACAGGGGTCCCTGGCTACACCTTC.

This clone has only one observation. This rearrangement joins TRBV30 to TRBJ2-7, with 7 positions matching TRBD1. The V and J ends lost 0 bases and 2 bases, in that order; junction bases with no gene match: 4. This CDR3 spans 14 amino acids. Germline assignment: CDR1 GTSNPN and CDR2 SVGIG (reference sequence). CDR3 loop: CAWSVETGPYEQYF. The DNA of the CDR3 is TGTGCCTGGAGTGTGGAGACAGGGCCCTACGAGCAGTACTTC.

DNA for the CDR3: TGTGCCAGCATTTCAGGGGGGACGTCTAGGAGGACTGAAGCTTTCTTT. Residues: CASISGGTSRRTEAFF. The V and J genes are TRBV28 and TRBJ1-1, with 7 bases that match TRBD1. CDR3 length: 16 residues. Germline-derived CDR1 and CDR2 are MDHEN and SYDVKM. V dropped 7 bases and J dropped 5; count of bases not matched to a gene: 16.

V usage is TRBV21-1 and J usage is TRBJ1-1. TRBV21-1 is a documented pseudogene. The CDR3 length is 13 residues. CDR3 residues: CASSIRAGTEAFF. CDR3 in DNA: TGTGCCAGCAGCATACGAGCCGGCACTGAAGCTTTCTTT.

The CDR3 DNA follows: TGTGCCTCTAGAGGCGCGGGTGCCTACGAGCAGTACTTC. This codes for CASRGAGAYEQYF. The chain has TRBV19 and TRBJ2-7, with a weak D call TRBD2 (5 bases). Between the trimmed V and J ends, which lost 11 bases and 2 bases, there was a span of 16 bases. CDR3 length: 13 amino acids. Germline V gene sequence: CDR1 LNHDA, CDR2 SQIVND (reference sequence). The whole variable domain, remainder taken from reference TRBV19 and TRBJ2-7, is DGGITQSPKYLFRKEGQNVTLSCEQNLNHDAMYWYRQDPGQGLRLIYYSQIVNDFQKGDIAEGYSVSREKKESFPLTVTSAQKNPTAFYLCASRGAGAYEQYFGPGTRLTVT.

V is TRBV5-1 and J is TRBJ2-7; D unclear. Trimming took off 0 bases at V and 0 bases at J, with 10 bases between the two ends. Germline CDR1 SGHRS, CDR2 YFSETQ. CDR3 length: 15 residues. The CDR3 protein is CASSLGHATSYEQYF. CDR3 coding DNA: TGCGCCAGCAGCTTGGGACACGCCACCTCCTACGAGCAGTACTTC.

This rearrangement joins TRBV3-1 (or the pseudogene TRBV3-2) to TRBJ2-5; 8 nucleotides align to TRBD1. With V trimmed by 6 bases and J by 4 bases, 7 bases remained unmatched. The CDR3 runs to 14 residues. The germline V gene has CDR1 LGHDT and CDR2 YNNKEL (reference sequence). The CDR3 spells CASRPTGGVETQYF. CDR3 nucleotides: TGTGCCAGCAGGCCCACAGGGGGAGTAGAGACCCAGTACTTC.

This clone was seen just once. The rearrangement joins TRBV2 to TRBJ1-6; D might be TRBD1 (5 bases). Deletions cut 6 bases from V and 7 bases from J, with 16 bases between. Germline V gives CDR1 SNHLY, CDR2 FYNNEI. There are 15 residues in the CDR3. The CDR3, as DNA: TGTGCCAGCAGGGAGGGGTCTTGGGGGAATTCACCCCTCCACTTT. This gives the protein CASREGSWGNSPLHF.

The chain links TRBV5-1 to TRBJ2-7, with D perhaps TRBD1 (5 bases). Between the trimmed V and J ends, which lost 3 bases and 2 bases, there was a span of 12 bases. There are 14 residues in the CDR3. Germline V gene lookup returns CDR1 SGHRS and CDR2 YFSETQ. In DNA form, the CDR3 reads TGCGCCAGCAGCTCAGGGCTCGAACCCTACGAGCAGTACTTC. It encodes CASSSGLEPYEQYF.

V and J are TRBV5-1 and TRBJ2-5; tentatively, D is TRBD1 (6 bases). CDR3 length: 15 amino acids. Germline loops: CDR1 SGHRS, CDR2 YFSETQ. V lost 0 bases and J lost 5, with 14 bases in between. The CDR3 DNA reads TGCGCCAGCAGCTTGGGCGACAGGTCCCCGGAGACCCAGTACTTC. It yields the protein CASSLGDRSPETQYF.

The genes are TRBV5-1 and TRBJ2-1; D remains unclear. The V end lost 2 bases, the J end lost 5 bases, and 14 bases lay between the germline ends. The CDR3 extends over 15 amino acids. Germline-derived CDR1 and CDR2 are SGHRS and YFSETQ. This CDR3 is CASSLRVANDNEQFF. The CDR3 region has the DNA TGCGCCAGCAGCTTACGGGTCGCAAACGACAATGAGCAGTTCTTC.